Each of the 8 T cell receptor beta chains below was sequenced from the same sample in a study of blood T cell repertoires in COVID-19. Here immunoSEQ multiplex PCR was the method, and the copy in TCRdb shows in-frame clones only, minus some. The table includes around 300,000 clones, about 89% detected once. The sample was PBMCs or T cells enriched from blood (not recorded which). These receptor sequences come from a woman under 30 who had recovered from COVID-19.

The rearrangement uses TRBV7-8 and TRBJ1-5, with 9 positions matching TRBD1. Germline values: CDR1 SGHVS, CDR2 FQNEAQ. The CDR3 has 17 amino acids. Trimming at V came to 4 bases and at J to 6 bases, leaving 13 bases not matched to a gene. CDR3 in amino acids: CASSSPPTGTGFQPQHF. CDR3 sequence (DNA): TGTGCCAGCAGCTCGCCTCCAACCGGGACAGGGTTTCAGCCCCAGCATTTT.

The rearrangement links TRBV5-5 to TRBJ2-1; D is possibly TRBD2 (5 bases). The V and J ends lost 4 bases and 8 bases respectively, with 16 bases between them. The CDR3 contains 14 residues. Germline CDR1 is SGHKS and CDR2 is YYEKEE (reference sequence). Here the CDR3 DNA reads TGTGCCAGCAGCGCCGGGTCGGGGATCTATGAGCAGTTCTTC. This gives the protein CASSAGSGIYEQFF.

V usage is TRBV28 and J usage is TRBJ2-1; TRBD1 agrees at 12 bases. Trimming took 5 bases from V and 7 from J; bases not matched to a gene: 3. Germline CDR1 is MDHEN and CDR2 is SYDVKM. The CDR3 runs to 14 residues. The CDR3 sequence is CASSGTGGRNEQFF. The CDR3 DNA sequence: TGTGCCAGCAGTGGGACAGGGGGCCGGAATGAGCAGTTCTTC.

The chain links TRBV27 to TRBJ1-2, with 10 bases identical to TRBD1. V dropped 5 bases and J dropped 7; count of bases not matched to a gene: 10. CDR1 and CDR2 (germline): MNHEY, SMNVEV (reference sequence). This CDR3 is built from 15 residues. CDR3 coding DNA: TGTGCCAGCAGTGCAGAGACAGGGGGCGGTACTGGCTACACCTTC. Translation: CASSAETGGGTGYTF.

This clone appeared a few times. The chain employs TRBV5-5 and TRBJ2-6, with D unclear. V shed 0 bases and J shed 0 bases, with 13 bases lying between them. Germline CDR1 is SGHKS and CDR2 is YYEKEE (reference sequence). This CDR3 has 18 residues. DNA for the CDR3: TGTGCCAGCAGCTTGGAAGTAGAGCCGCGCTCTGGGGCCAACGTCCTGACTTTC. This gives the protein CASSLEVEPRSGANVLTF. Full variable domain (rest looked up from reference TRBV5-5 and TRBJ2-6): DAGVTQSPTHLIKTRGQQVTLRCSPISGHKSVSWYQQVLGQGPQFIFQYYEKEERGRGNFPDRFSARQFPNYSSELNVNALLLGDSALYLCASSLEVEPRSGANVLTFGAGSRLTVL.

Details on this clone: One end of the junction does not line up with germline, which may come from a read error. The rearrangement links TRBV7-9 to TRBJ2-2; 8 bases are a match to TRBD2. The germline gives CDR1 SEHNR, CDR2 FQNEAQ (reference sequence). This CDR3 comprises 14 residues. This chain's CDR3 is CVSPGLGVSGELFF. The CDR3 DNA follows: TGTGTCAGCCCGGGACTAGGGGTTTCCGGGGAGCTGTTTTTT.

For the CDR3, the DNA is TGTGCCAGCAGTCTGGGCTGGACTAGCGGTTCAGATACGCAGTATTTT. Its translation: CASSLGWTSGSDTQYF. The chain has TRBV2 and TRBJ2-3; TRBD2 agrees at 10 bases. V lost 5 bases, J lost 4 bases, and 9 bases stayed unmatched. CDR1 is SNHLY, CDR2 FYNNEI, per germline. This CDR3 has 16 amino acids.

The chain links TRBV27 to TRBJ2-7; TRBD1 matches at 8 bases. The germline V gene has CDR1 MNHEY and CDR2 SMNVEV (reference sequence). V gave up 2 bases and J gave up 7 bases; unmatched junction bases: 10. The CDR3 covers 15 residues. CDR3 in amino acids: CASSLRTGRFGEQYF. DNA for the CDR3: TGTGCCAGCAGTTTACGGACAGGGCGTTTTGGGGAGCAGTACTTC.